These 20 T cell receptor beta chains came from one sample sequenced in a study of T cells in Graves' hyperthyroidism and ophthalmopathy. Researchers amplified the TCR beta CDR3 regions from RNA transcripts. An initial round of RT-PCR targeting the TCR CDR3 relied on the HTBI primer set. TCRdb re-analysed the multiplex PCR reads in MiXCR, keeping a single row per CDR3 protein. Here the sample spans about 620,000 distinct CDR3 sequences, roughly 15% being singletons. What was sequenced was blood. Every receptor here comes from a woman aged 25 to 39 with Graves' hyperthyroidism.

As DNA, the CDR3 is TGTGCCAGCAGTCAAAACTCTGGGGCCAACGTCCTGACTTTC. Protein product: CASSQNSGANVLTF. The gene calls are TRBV6-1 and TRBJ2-6; unclear D gene. Germline V gene sequence: CDR1 MNHNS, CDR2 SASEGT. The CDR3 is made up of 14 amino acids. V was clipped by 5 bases and J by 0 bases, with 5 bases between them.

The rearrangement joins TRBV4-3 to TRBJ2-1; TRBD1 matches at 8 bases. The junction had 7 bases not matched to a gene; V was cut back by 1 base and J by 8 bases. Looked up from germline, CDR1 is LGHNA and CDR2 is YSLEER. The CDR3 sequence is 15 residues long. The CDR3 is CASSQGQGAVDEQFF. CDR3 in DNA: TGCGCCAGCAGCCAAGGGCAGGGGGCTGTCGATGAGCAGTTCTTC.

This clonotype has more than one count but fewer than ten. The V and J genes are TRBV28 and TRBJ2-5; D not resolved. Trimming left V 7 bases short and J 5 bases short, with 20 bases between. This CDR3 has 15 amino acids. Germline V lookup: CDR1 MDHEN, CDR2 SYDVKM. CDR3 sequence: CASNPREYTPETQYF. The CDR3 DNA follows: TGTGCCAGCAATCCCCGAGAGTATACCCCGGAGACCCAGTACTTC.

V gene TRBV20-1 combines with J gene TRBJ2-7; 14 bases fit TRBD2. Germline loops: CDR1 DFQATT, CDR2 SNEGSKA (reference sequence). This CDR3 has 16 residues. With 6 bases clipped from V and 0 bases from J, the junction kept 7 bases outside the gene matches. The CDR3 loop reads CSADPGLAGASYEQYF. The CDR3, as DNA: TGCAGTGCGGACCCGGGACTAGCGGGAGCCTCCTACGAGCAGTACTTC.

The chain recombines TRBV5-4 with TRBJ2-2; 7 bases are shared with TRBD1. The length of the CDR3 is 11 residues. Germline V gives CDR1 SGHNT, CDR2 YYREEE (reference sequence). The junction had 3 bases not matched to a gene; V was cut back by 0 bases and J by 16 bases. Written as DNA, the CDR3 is TGTGCCAGCAGCTTGGGGACAGGACGGTTTTTT. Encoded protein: CASSLGTGRFF.

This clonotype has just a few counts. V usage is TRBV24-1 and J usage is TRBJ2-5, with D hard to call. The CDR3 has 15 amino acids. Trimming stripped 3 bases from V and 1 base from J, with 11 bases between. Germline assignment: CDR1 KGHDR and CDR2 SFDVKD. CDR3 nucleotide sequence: TGTGCCACCAGTGATAACAAACTCCTCCAAGAGACCCAGTACTTC. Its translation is CATSDNKLLQETQYF.

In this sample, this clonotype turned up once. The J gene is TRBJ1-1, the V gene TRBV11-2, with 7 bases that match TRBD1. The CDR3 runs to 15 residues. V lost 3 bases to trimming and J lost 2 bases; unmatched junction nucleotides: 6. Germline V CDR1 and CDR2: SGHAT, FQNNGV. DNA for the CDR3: TGTGCCAGCAGCTTTGCGGCAGGGGGAAACACTGAAGCTTTCTTT. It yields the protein CASSFAAGGNTEAFF.

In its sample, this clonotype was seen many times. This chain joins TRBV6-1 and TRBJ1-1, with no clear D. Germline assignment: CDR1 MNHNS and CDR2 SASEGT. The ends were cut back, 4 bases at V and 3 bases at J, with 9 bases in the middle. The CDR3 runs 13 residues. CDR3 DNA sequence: TGTGCCAGCAGTGGAACGGCCTACACTGAAGCTTTCTTT. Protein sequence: CASSGTAYTEAFF.

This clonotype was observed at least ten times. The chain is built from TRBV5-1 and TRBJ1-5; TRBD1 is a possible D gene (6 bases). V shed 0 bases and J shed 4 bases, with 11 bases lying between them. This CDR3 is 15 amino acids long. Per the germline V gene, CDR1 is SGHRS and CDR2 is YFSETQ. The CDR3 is CASSLGGQQNQPQHF. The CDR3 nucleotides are TGCGCCAGCAGCTTGGGAGGACAGCAGAATCAGCCCCAGCATTTT.

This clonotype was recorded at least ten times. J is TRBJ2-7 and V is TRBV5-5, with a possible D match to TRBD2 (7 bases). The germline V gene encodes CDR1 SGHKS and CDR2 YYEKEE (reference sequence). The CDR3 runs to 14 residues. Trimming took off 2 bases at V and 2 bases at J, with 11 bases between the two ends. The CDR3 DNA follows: TGTGCCAGCAGCTTAGGGGGGGAAACCTACGAGCAGTACTTC. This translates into CASSLGGETYEQYF.

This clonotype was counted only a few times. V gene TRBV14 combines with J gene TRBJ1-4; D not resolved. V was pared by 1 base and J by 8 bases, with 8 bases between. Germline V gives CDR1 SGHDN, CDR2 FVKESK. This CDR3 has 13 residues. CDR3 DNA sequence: TGTGCCAGCAGCCAAGTTTATGGCGAAAAACTGTTTTTT. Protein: CASSQVYGEKLFF.

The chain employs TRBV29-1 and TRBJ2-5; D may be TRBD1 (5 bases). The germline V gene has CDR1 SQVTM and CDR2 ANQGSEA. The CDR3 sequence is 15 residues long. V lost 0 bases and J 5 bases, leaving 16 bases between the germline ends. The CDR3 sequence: CSVEDVTGAGETQYF. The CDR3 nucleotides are TGCAGCGTTGAAGATGTAACTGGGGCCGGGGAGACCCAGTACTTC.

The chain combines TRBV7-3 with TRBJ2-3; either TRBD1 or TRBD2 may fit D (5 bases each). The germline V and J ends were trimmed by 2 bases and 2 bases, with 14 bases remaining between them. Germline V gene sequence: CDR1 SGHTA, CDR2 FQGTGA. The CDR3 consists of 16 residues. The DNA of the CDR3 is TGTGCCAGCAGCTTAGGATCGGGGCTCAACACAGATACGCAGTATTTT. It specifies CASSLGSGLNTDTQYF.

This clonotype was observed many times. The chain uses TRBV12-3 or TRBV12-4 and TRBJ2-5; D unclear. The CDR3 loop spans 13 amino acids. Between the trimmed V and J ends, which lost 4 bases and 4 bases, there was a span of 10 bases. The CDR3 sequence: CASSSTEAETQYF. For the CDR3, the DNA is TGTGCCAGCAGTTCAACAGAAGCAGAGACCCAGTACTTC.

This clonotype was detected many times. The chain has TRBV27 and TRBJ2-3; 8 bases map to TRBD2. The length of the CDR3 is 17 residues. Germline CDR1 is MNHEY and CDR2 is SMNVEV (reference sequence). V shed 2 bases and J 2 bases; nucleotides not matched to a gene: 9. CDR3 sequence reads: CASSLAGGLWVTDTQYF. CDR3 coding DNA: TGTGCCAGCAGTTTAGCGGGAGGCCTCTGGGTCACAGATACGCAGTATTTT.

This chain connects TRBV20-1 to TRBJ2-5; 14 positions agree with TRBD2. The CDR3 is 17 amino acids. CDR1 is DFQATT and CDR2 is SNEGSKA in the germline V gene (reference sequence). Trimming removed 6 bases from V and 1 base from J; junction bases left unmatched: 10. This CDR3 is CSAGTSGSGGPQETQYF. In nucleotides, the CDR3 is TGCAGTGCCGGGACTAGCGGGAGTGGGGGGCCCCAAGAGACCCAGTACTTC.

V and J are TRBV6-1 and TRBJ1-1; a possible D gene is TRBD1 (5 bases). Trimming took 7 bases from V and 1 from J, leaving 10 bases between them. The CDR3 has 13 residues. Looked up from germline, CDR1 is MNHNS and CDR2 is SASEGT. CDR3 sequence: CASNFGANTEAFF. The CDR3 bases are TGTGCCAGCAATTTCGGGGCGAACACTGAAGCTTTCTTT.

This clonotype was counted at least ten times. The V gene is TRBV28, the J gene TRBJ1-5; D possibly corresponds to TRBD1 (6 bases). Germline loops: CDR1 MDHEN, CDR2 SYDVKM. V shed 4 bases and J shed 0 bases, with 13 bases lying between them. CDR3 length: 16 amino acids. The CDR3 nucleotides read TGTGCCAGCAGTTCACCCAGGGGCTATAGCAATCAGCCCCAGCATTTT. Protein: CASSSPRGYSNQPQHF.

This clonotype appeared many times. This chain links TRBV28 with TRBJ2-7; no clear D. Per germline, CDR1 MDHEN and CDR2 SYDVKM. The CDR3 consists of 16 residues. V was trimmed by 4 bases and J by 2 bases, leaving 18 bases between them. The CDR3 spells CASSSVRPRVPYEQYF. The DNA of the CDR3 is TGTGCCAGCAGTTCCGTTAGGCCTAGGGTCCCCTACGAGCAGTACTTC.

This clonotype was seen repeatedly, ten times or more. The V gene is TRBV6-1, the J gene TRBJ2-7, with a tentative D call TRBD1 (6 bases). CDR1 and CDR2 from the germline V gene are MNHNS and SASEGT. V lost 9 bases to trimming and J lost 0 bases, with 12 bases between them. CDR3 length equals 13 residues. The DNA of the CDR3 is TGTGCCAGTTGGGGGACACCCTCCTACGAGCAGTACTTC. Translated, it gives CASWGTPSYEQYF.